This T cell receptor (beta chain) derives from a study of PD-1 blockade in mismatch repair-deficient tumors. Clones were sequenced by immunoSEQ multiplex PCR, and TCRdb holds only the in-frame ones, with some missing. The profile shows 90,000 to 130,000 clones, more than 60% of them singletons. The CDR3 covers 15 residues. With 0 bases removed from V and 1 base from J, the gap between germline ends came to 10 bases. The germline V gene encodes CDR1 SGHDT and CDR2 YYEEEE. The sample in question was peripheral blood, obtained 60 weeks after starting pembrolizumab. This chain uses TRBV5-6 with TRBJ1-1; TRBD1 is a possible D gene (5 bases). The clonotype originates from an adult with mismatch repair-deficient cancer. This chain's CDR3 is CASSLEGQWNTEAFF. DNA for the CDR3: TGTGCCAGCAGCTTGGAAGGACAATGGAACACTGAAGCTTTCTTT.